This TCR beta chain appears in the sequencing data of a study of T cells in Graves' hyperthyroidism and ophthalmopathy. The overall study: Peripheral blood samples were taken at initial diagnosis, prior to any treatment.

This clonotype was found many times. Amplified regions were TCR beta CDR3 sequences from RNA transcripts. Initially, a first-round RT-PCR of the TCR CDR3 employed the HTBI primer set. Via MiXCR, TCRdb re-called the multiplex PCR reads, giving one row per CDR3 protein. The sample shows around 300,000 distinct CDR3 sequences, roughly 13% of them seen only once. The CDR3 consists of 15 residues. J was trimmed by 0 bases and V by 5 bases; bases with no gene match: 10. Germline CDR1 reads DFQATT; CDR2 reads SNEGSKA (reference sequence). An absence of ophthalmopathy progression within 18 months meant stable Graves' hyperthyroidism. PBMCs were derived from about 10 ml fresh peripheral blood.

The receptor was isolated from a woman between 40 and 50 years old with Graves' hyperthyroidism. Sequencing input: blood. The gene calls are TRBV20-1 and TRBJ2-7, with 7 bases identical to TRBD2. CDR3 loop: CSAVRDGRSSYEQYF. In DNA, the CDR3 is TGCAGTGCTGTCCGGGACGGGAGGAGCTCCTACGAGCAGTACTTC.